These T cell receptor beta chains were read from a single sample in a study of spatial heterogeneity in lung cancer. TCRdb reprocessed the 5' RACE reads via MiXCR and lists one record per CDR3 protein. The data contain roughly 120,000 distinct CDR3 sequences, 10% to 15% of them seen just once; the ten biggest clones take up approximately 17%. Source: PBMCs, taken at follow-up. Receptors originate from a male donor with early-stage non-small cell lung cancer. Each CDR3 is given with its conserved first and last residue.

TRBV5-1,TRBJ2-7,CASSPTGQGASEQYF
TRBV4-1,TRBJ2-3,CASSQPRLADTLTASTDTQYF
TRBV4-2,TRBJ2-5,CASSQDRSGNDKTKETQYF
TRBV6-6,TRBJ1-4,CASSSQTVTEKLFF
TRBV20-1,TRBJ2-7,CSAKTRGGGRHEQYF
TRBV11-2,TRBJ1-3,CASSQPRDRGLWARYSGNTIYF
TRBV6-5,TRBJ1-5,CASSYSVGSNQPQHF
TRBV7-9,TRBJ2-3,CASSLAEAADTQFF
TRBV12-3/TRBV12-4,TRBJ2-7,CASSRQGNEQYF
TRBV20-1,TRBJ1-4,CSARGDRDRGNEKLFF
TRBV15,TRBJ1-1,CATSLFLQGKARAFF
TRBV10-3,TRBJ1-1,CAISEPTRGAGEAFF
TRBV4-1,TRBJ1-1,CASSAGTVNTEAFF
TRBV29-1,TRBJ1-3,CSVVVGTGGNTIYF
TRBV11-2,TRBJ1-3,CATRGGSGNTIYF
TRBV3-1,TRBJ1-1,CASSPEGGRLAFF